At least ten counts were recorded for the clone carrying this T cell receptor beta chain. Its specificity is unknown. This CDR3 comprises 13 residues. The trim removed 1 base at V and 4 bases at J, leaving 3 bases unmatched. Germline CDR1 reads GTSNPN; CDR2 reads SVGIG (reference sequence). The source material, RNA transcripts, was used to amplify TCR beta CDR3 regions. A set of HTBI primers served as the primers for a first-round RT-PCR of the TCR CDR3. TCRdb redid the calling of the multiplex PCR reads with MiXCR, one entry per CDR3 protein. Counted here are approximately 700,000 distinct CDR3 sequences, about a sixth occurring once; the ten biggest clones make up roughly 8%. This sample is part of a study of T cells in Graves' hyperthyroidism and ophthalmopathy. Regarding the study as a whole: Among thyroid clonotypes expanded above 0.001, most also appeared in blood.

Thyroid ultrasound, orbital computed tomography, clinical symptoms, and serum thyroxine and TRAb underpinned diagnoses. The chain employs TRBV30 and TRBJ2-7, with 8 bases that match TRBD1. Sequencing was performed on blood. This sequence was found in a man aged 18 to 29 with Graves' hyperthyroidism. The CDR3 spells CAWSAGQGYEQYF. In DNA, the CDR3 is TGTGCCTGGAGTGCAGGACAGGGTTACGAGCAGTACTTC.